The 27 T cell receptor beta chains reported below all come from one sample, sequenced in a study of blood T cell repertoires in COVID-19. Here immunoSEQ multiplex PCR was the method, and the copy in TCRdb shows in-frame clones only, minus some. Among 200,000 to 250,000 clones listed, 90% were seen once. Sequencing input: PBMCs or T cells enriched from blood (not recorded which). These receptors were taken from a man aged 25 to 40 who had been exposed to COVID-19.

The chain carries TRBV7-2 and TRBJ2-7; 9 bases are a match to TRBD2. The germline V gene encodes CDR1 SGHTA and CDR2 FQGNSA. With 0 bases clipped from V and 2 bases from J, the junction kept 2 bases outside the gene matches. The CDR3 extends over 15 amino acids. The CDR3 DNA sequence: TGTGCCAGCAGCTTAGCGGGACTAGCTACCTACGAGCAGTACTTC. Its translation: CASSLAGLATYEQYF.

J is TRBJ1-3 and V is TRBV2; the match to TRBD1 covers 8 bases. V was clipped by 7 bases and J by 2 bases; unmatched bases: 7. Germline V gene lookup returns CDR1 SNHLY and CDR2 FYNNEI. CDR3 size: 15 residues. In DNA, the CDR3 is TGTGCCAGCATTGAGACAGGGGCTCCTGGAAACACCATATATTTT. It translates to CASIETGAPGNTIYF.

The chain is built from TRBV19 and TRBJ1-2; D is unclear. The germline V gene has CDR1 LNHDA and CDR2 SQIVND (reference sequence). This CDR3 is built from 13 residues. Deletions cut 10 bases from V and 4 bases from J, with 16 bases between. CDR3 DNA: TGTGCCACCAGTCCCGACGGGAGCTATGGCTACACCTTC. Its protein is CATSPDGSYGYTF.

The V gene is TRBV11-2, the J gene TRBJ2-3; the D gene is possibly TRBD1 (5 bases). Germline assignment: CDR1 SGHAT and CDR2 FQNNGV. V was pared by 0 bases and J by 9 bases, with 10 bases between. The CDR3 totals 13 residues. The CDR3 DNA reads TGTGCCAGCAGCTTAGACAGGGAAGGGACGCAGTATTTT. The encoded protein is CASSLDREGTQYF.

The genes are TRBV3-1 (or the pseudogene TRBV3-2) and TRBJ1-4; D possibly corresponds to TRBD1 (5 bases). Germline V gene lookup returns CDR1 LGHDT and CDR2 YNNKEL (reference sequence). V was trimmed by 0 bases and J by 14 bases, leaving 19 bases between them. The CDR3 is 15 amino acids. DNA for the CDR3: TGTGCCAGCAGCCAAGAAACCAGGGAGGTCGTGAGGCTGTTTTTT. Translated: CASSQETREVVRLFF.

The CDR3 nucleotides read TGTGCCAGCAGCCACCGAGGCCCAGCGGGGGGGCCAGATGAGCAGTTCTTC. Protein sequence: CASSHRGPAGGPDEQFF. The chain has TRBV4-2 and TRBJ2-1; 10 bases match TRBD2. CDR1 LGHNA and CDR2 YNFKEQ come from the germline V gene. V dropped 3 bases and J dropped 8; count of bases not matched to a gene: 13. The CDR3 has 17 amino acids.

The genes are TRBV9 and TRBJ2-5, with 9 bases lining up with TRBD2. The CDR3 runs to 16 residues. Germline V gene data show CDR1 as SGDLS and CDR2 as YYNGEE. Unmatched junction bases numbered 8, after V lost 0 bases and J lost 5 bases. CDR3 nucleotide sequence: TGTGCCAGCAGCGTAGAATGGCGGGGGGGCCGGGAGACCCAGTACTTC. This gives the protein CASSVEWRGGRETQYF.

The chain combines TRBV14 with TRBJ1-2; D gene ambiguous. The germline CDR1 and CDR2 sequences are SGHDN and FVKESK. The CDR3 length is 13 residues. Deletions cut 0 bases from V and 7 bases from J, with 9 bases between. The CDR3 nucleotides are TGTGCCAGCAGCCAAGATCGTATGAGTGGCTACACCTTC. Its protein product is CASSQDRMSGYTF. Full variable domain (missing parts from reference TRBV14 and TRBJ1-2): EAGVTQFPSHSVIEKGQTVTLRCDPISGHDNLYWYRRVMGKEIKFLLHFVKESKQDESGMPNNRFLAERTGGTYSTLKVQPAELEDSGVYFCASSQDRMSGYTFGSGTRLTVV.

CDR3 sequence: CASSLDGPRGYTF. The CDR3 nucleotides are TGTGCCAGCAGCTTGGACGGTCCGCGGGGCTACACCTTC. The rearrangement links TRBV5-5 to TRBJ1-2, with D hard to call. With 0 bases removed from V and 8 bases from J, the gap between germline ends came to 11 bases. CDR1 is SGHKS, CDR2 YYEKEE, per germline (reference sequence). The CDR3 length is 13 residues.

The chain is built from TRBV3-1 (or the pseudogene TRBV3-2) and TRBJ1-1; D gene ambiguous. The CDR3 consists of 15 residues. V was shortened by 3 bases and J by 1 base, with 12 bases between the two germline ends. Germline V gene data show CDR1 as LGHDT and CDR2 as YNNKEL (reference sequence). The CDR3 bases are TGTGCCAGCAGCCATGGCACCCGGGGGAACACTGAAGCTTTCTTT. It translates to CASSHGTRGNTEAFF.

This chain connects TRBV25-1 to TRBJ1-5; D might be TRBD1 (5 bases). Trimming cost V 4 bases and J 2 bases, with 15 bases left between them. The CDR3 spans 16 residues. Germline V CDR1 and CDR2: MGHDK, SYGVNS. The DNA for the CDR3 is TGTGCCAGCAGTGTAGTCGGATTGGGGCGCAATCAGCCCCAGCATTTT. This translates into CASSVVGLGRNQPQHF.

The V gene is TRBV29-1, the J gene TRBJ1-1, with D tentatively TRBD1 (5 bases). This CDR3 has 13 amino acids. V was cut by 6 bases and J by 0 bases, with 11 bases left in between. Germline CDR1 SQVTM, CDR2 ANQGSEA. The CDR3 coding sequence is TGCAGCGTCACCGGACACATGAACACTGAAGCTTTCTTT. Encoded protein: CSVTGHMNTEAFF.

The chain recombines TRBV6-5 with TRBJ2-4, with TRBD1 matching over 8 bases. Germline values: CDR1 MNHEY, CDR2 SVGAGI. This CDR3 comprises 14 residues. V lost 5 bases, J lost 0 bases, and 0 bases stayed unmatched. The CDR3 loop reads CASSQGAAKNIQYF. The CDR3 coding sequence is TGTGCCAGCAGTCAGGGGGCAGCCAAAAACATTCAGTACTTC.

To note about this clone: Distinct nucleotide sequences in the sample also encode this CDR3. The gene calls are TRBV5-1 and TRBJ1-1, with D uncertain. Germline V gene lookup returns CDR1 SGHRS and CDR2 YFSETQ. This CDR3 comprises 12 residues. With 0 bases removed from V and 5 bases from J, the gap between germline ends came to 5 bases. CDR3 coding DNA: TGCGCCAGCAGCTTGGGGCAGACTGAAGCTTTCTTT. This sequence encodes CASSLGQTEAFF.

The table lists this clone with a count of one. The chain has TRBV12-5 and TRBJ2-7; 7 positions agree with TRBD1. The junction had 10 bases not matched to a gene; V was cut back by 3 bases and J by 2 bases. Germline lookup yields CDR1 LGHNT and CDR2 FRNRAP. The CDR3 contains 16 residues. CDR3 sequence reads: CASGFHLSGGTYEQYF. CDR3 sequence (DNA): TGTGCTAGTGGTTTCCACTTGTCAGGGGGAACCTACGAGCAGTACTTC.

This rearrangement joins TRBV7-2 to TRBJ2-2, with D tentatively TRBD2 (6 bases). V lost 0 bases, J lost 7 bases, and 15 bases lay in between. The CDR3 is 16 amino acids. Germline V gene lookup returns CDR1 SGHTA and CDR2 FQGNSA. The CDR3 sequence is CASSLAASVVLGELFF. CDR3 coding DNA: TGTGCCAGCAGCTTAGCCGCTAGCGTTGTACTCGGGGAGCTGTTTTTT.

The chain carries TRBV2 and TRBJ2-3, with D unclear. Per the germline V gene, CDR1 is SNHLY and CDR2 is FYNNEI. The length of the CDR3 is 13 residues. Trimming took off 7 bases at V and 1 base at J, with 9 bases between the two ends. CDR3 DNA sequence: TGTGCCAGCACCGACACCCGCACAGATACGCAGTATTTT. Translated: CASTDTRTDTQYF.

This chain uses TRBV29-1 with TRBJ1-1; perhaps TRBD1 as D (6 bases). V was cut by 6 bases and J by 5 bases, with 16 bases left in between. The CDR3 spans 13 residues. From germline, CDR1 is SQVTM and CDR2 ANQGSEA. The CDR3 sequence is CSVTQGSGTEAFF. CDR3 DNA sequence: TGCAGCGTGACACAGGGAAGCGGAACTGAAGCTTTCTTT.

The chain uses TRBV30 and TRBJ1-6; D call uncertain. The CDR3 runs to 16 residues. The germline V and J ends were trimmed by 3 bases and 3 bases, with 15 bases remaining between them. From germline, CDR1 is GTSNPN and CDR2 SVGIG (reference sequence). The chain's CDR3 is CAWRPRLDFYNSPLHF. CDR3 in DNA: TGTGCCTGGAGACCGCGGCTGGATTTCTATAATTCACCCCTCCACTTT. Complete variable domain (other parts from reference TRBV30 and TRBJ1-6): SQTIHQWPATLVQPVGSPLSLECTVEGTSNPNLYWYRQAAGRGLQLLFYSVGIGQISSEVPQNLSASRPQDRQFILSSKKLLLSDSGFYLCAWRPRLDFYNSPLHFGNGTRLTVT.

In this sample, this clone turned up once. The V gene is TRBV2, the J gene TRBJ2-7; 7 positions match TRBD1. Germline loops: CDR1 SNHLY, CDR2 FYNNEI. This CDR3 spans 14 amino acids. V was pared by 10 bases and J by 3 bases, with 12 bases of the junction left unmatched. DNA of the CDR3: TGTGCCATTCACAGGGGCCGCTCCGACTACGAGCAGTACTTC. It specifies CAIHRGRSDYEQYF. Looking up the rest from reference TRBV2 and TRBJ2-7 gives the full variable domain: EPEVTQTPSHQVTQMGQEVILRCVPISNHLYFYWYRQILGQKVEFLVSFYNNEISEKSEIFDDQFSVERPDGSNFTLKIRSTKLEDSAMYFCAIHRGRSDYEQYFGPGTRLTVT.

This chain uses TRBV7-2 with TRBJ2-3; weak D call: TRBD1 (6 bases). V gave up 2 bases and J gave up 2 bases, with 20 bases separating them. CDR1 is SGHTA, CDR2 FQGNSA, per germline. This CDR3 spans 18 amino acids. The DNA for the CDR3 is TGTGCCAGCAGCTTAAGAGTAGGTCGGGACATCAACACAGATACGCAGTATTTT. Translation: CASSLRVGRDINTDTQYF.

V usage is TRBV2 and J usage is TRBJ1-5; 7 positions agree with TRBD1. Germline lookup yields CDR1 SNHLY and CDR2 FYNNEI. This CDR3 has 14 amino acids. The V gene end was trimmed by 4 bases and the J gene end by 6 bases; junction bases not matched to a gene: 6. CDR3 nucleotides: TGTGCCAGCAGTGTCGACAGGGTGGGTCAGCCCCAGCATTTT. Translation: CASSVDRVGQPQHF.

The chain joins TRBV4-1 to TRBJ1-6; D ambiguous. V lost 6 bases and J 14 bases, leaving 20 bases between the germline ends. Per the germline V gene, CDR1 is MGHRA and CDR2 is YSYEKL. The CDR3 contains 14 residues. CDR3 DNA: TGCGCCAGCAGAAATCCCCTAGCCCAAGGGACCCTCCACTTT. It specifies CASRNPLAQGTLHF.

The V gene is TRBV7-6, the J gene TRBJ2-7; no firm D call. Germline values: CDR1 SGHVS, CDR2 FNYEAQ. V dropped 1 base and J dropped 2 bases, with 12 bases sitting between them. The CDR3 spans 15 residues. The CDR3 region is CASSLVVGSTYEQYF. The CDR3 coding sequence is TGTGCCAGCAGCTTAGTGGTCGGGTCGACCTACGAGCAGTACTTC. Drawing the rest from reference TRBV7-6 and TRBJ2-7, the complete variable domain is GAGVSQSPRYKVTKRGQDVALRCDPISGHVSLYWYRQALGQGPEFLTYFNYEAQQDKSGLPNDRFSAERPEGSISTLTIQRTEQRDSAMYRCASSLVVGSTYEQYFGPGTRLTVT.

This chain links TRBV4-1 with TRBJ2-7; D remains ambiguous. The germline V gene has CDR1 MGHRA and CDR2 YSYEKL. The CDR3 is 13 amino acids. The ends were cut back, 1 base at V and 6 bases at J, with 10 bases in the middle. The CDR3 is CASSQGLNTEQYF. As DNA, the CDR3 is TGCGCCAGCAGCCAAGGGTTGAACACCGAGCAGTACTTC.

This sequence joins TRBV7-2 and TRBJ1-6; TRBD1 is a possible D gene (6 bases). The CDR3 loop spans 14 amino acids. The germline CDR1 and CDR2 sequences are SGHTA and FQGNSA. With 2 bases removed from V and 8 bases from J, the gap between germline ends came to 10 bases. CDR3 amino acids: CASSLLQGYSPLHF. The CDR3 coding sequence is TGTGCCAGCAGCTTACTACAGGGTTATTCACCCCTCCACTTT.

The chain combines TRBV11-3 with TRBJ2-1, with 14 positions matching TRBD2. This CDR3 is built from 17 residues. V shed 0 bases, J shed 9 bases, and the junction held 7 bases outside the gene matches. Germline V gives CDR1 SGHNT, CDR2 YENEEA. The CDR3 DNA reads TGTGCCAGCAGCTTAGACCTGGGACTAGCGGGGGTGGTTGAGCAGTTCTTC. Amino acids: CASSLDLGLAGVVEQFF.